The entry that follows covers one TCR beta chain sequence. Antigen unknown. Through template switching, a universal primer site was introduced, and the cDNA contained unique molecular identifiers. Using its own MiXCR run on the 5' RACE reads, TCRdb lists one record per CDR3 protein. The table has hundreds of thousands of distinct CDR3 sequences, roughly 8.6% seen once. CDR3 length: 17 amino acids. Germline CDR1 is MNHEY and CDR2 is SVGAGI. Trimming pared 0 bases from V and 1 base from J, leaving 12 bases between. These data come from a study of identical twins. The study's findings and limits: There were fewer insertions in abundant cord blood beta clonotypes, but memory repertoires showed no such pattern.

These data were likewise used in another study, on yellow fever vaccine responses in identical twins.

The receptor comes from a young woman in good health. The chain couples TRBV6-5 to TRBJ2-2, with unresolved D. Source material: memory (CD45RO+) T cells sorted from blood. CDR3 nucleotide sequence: TGTGCCAGCAGTTACTCTCCAAGGGTTGGGAACACCGGGGAGCTGTTTTTT. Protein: CASSYSPRVGNTGELFF.